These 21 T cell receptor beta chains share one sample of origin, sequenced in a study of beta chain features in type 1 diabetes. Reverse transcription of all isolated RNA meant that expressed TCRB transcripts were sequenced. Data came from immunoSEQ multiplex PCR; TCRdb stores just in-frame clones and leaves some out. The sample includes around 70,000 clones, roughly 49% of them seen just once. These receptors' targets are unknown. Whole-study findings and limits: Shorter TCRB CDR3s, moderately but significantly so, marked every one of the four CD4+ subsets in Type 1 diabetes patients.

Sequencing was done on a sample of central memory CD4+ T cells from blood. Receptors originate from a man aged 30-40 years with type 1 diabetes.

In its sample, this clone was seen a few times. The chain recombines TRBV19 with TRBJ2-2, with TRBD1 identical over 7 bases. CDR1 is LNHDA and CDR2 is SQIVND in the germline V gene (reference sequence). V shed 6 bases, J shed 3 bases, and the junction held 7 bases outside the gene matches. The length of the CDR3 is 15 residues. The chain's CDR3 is CASRSQTGYTGELFF. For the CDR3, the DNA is TGTGCCAGTAGGTCCCAGACAGGGTACACCGGGGAGCTGTTTTTT. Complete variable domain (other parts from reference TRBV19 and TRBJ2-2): DGGITQSPKYLFRKEGQNVTLSCEQNLNHDAMYWYRQDPGQGLRLIYYSQIVNDFQKGDIAEGYSVSREKKESFPLTVTSAQKNPTAFYLCASRSQTGYTGELFFGEGSRLTVL.

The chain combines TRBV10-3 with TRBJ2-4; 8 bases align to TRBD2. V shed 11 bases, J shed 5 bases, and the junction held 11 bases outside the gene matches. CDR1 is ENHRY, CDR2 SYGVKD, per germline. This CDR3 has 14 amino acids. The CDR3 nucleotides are TGTGCCTCGTCCGGGAGGGGGGGTGAAAACATTCAGTACTTC. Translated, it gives CASSGRGGENIQYF.

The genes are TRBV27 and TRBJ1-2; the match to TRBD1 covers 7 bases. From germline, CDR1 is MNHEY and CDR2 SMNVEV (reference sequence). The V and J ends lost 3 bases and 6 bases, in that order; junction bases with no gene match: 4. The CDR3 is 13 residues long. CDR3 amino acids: CASSFRQGNGYTF. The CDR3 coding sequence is TGTGCCAGCAGTTTCAGACAGGGAAATGGCTACACCTTC.

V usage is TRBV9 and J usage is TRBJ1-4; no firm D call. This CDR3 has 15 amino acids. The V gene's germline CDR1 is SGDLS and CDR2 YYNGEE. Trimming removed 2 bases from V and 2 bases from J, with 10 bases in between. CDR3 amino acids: CASSVSGLTNEKLFF. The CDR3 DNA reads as TGTGCCAGCAGCGTTTCGGGATTGACTAATGAAAAACTGTTTTTT.

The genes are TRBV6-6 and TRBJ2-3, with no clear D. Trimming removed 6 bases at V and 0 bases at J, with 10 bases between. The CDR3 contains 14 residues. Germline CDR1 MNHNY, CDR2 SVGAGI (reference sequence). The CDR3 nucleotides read TGTGCCAGCAGGGGTAGCCCTAGCACAGATACGCAGTATTTT. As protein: CASRGSPSTDTQYF.

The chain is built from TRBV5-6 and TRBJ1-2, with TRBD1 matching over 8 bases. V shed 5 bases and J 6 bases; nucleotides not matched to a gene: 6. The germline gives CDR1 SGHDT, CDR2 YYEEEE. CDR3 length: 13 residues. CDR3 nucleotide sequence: TGTGCCAGCAGATTGACAGGGGTCGATGGCTACACCTTC. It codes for CASRLTGVDGYTF.

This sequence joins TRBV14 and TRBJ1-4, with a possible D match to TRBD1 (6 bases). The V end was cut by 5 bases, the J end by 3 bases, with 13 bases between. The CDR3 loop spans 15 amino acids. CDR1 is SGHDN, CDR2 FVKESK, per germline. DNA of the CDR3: TGTGCCAGCAGCAAAAACAGGGCGGCTAATGAAAAACTGTTTTTT. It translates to CASSKNRAANEKLFF.

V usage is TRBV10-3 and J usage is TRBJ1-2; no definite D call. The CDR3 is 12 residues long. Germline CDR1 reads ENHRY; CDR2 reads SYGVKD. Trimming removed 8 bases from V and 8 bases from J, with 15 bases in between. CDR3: CAIRSEASGYTF. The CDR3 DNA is TGTGCCATCCGATCGGAGGCTAGCGGCTACACCTTC.

DNA of the CDR3: TGTGCCAGTAGTCCCCGCGATCGACATGAGCAGTACTTC. Protein product: CASSPRDRHEQYF. The chain employs TRBV19 and TRBJ2-7, with D unresolved. The ends were cut back, 5 bases at V and 7 bases at J, with 15 bases in the middle. This CDR3 has 13 amino acids. Germline V lookup: CDR1 LNHDA, CDR2 SQIVND (reference sequence).

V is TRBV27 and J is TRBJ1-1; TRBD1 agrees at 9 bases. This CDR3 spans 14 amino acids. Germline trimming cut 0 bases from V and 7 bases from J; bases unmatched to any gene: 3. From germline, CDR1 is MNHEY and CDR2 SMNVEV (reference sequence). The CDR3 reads CASSLSHRGHEAFF. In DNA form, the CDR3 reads TGTGCCAGCAGTTTATCCCACAGGGGGCATGAAGCTTTCTTT.

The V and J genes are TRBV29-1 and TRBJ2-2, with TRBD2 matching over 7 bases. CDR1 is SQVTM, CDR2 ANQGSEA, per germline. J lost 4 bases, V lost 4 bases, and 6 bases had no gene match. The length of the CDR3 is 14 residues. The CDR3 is CSVVGGSSTGELFF. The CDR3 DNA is TGCAGCGTTGTTGGCGGGAGTAGCACCGGGGAGCTGTTTTTT.

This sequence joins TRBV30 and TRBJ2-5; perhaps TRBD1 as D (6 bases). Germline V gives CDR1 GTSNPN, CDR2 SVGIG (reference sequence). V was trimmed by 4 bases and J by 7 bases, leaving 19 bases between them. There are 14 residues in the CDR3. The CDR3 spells CAWTSGIKGGTQYF. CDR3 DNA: TGTGCCTGGACCTCCGGGATTAAAGGGGGGACCCAGTACTTC.

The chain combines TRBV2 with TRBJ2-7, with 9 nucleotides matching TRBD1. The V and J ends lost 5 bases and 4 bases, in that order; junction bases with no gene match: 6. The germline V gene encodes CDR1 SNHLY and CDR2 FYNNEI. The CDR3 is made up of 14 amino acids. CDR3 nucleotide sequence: TGTGCCAGCAGTTCCGGGACAGGGTGGTACGAGCAGTACTTC. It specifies CASSSGTGWYEQYF.

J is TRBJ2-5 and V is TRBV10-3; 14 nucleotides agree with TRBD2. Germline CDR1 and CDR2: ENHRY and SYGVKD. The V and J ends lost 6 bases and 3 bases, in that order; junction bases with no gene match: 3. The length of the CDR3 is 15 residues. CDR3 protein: CAIRGLAGDEETQYF. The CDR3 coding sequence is TGTGCCATCAGGGGACTAGCGGGGGATGAAGAGACCCAGTACTTC.

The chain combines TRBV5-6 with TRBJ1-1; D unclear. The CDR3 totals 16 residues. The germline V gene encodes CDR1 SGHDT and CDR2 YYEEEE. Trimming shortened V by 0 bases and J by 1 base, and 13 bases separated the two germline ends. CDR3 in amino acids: CASSLDRGLRNTEAFF. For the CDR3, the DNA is TGTGCCAGCAGCTTGGATCGCGGACTCCGGAACACTGAAGCTTTCTTT.

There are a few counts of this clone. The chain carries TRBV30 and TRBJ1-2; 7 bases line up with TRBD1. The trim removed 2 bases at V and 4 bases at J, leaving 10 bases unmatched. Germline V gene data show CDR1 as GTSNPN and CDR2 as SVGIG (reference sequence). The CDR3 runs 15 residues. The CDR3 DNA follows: TGTGCCTGGAGTCCTGAACCCGGGGACAGCTATGGCTACACCTTC. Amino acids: CAWSPEPGDSYGYTF.

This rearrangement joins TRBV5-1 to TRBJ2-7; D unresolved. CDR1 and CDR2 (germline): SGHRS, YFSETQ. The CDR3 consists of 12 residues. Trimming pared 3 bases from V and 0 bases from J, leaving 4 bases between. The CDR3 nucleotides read TGCGCCAGCAGCTCCAGCTCCTACGAGCAGTACTTC. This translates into CASSSSSYEQYF. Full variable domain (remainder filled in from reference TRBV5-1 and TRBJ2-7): KAGVTQTPRYLIKTRGQQVTLSCSPISGHRSVSWYQQTPGQGLQFLFEYFSETQRNKGNFPGRFSGRQFSNSRSEMNVSTLELGDSALYLCASSSSSYEQYFGPGTRLTVT.

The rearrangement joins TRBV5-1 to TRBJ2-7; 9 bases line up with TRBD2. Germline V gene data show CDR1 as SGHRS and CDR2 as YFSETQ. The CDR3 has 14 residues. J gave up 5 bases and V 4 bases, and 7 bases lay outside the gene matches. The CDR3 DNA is TGCGCCAGCAGCCGGGGGCGACTAGCGGACGAGCAGTACTTC. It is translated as CASSRGRLADEQYF. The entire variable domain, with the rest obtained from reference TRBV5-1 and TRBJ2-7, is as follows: KAGVTQTPRYLIKTRGQQVTLSCSPISGHRSVSWYQQTPGQGLQFLFEYFSETQRNKGNFPGRFSGRQFSNSRSEMNVSTLELGDSALYLCASSRGRLADEQYFGPGTRLTVT.

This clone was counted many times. CDR3 bases: TGCGCCAGCAGCCAAATAGTACAGGGGGATGGCTACACCTTC. It encodes CASSQIVQGDGYTF. The chain recombines TRBV4-1 with TRBJ1-2; 8 nucleotides match TRBD1. V lost 2 bases to trimming and J lost 6 bases; unmatched junction nucleotides: 5. Germline CDR1 and CDR2: MGHRA and YSYEKL. The CDR3 sequence is 14 residues long.

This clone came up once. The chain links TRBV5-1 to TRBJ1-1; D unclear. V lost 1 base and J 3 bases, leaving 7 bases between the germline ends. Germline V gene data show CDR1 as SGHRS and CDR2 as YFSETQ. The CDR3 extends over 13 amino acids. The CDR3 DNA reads TGCGCCAGCAGCTTGAGCACCGACACTGAAGCTTTCTTT. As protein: CASSLSTDTEAFF.

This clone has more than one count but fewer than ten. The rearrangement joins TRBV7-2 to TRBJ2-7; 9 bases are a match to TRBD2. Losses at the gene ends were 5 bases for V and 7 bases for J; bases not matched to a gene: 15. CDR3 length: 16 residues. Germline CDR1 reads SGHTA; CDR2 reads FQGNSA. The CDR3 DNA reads TGTGCCAGCAGCCCCCATCCAGCGGGAGGAACTACGGAGCAGTACTTC. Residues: CASSPHPAGGTTEQYF.